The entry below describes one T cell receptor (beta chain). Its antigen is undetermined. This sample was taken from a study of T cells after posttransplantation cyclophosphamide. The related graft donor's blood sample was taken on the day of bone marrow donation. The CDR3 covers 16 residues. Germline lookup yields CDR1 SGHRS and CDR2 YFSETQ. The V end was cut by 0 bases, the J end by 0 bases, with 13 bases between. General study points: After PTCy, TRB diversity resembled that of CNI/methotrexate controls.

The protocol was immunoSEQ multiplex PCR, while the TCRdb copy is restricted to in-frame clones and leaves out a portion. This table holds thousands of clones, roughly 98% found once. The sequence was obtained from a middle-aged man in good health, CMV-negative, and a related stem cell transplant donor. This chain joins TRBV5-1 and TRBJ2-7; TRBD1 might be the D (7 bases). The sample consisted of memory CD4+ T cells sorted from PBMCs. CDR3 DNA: TGCGCCAGCAGCTTGGCAGGGGGGCAGCCCTCCTACGAGCAGTACTTC. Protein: CASSLAGGQPSYEQYF.